This T cell receptor (beta chain) was observed in a study of blood T cell repertoires in COVID-19. Turning to the study itself: COVID-19 samples from acute and convalescent phases originated in the United States, Italy and Spain. Sample material is recorded as cDNA or gDNA derived from T cells, B-cell-depleted T cells, or PBMCs.

The CDR3 runs to 16 residues. The germline V gene encodes CDR1 SGHTA and CDR2 FQGNSA. The J segment lost 1 base and the V segment lost 3 bases, leaving 2 bases of the junction unmatched. Study processing details: Reference gene primers were amplified, and this amplification served to estimate nucleated cell counts. The protocol was immunoSEQ multiplex PCR, while the TCRdb copy is restricted to in-frame clones and leaves out a portion. The V and J calls and clone size were taken over from that table, and D and trimming were inferred from the DNA. Of 53,000 or so clones listed, 77% are singletons. The rearrangement uses TRBV7-2 and TRBJ1-3; TRBD1 aligns across 11 bases. The TCR comes from a man in his 70s with active or convalescent COVID-19. Sequencing used peripheral blood. DNA for the CDR3: TGTGCCAGCAGCTTGGACAGGGGGCGGTCTGGAAACACCATATATTTT. It yields the protein CASSLDRGRSGNTIYF.